The entry below gives a single T cell receptor (beta chain) sequence along with its context. The data originate from a study of blood T cells in healthy people across ages. Combining a sample-barcoded 5' primer with a J-beta primer mix, a second PCR ran for 7 to 11 cycles. Every cDNA was tagged by a template-switch adaptor with 12 random nucleotides. TCRdb analysed the 5' RACE reads with MiXCR anew, one entry per CDR3 protein. This sample has around 1.5 million distinct CDR3 sequences; 59% occur once, and the top ten carry more than 6%. Germline V gene data show CDR1 as SGHRS and CDR2 as YFSETQ. CDR3 length equals 16 residues. V was clipped by 0 bases and J by 0 bases, with 11 bases between them. Caucasian individuals from Russia who were healthy and aged roughly 6 to 90 acted as donors. Every donor gave 8.5 to 10 milliliters of peripheral blood.

The source material was blood. The TCR originated in a man aged 18 to 30 in good health. V gene TRBV5-1 combines with J gene TRBJ2-3; no firm D call. The CDR3 nucleotides read TGCGCCAGCAGCTTGGCGGCATTTACTAGCACAGATACGCAGTATTTT. Residues: CASSLAAFTSTDTQYF.